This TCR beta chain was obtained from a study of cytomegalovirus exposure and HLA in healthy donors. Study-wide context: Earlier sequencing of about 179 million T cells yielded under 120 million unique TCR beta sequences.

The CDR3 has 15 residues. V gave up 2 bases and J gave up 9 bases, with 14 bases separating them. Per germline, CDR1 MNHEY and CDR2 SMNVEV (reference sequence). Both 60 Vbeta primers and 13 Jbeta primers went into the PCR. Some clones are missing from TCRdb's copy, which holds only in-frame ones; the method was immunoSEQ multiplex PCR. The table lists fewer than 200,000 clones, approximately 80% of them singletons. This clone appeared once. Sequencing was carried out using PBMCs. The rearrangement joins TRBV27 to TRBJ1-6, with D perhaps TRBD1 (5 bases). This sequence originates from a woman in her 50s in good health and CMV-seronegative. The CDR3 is CASSLQGGLSSPLHF. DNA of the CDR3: TGTGCCAGCAGTTTACAGGGAGGACTATCTTCACCCCTCCACTTT.